Below, 31 T cell receptor beta chains from the same sample are listed, as sequenced in a study of shared clonotypes between healthy human individuals. Sequencing used immunoSEQ multiplex PCR; TCRdb keeps in-frame clones, though not all of them. The table has over 950,000 clones, 60% to 80% seen once. Sequenced material: memory CD4+ T cells from PBMCs. The sample's subset: CD45RA-negative fraction. The receptors here all came from a man between 18 and 29 years old in good health. Some clones in this sample may be carry-over from other donors' samples.

The chain recombines TRBV7-9 with TRBJ1-1, with D possibly matching TRBD1 (6 bases). This CDR3 comprises 13 residues. Germline values: CDR1 SEHNR, CDR2 FQNEAQ (reference sequence). With 6 bases removed from V and 0 bases from J, the gap between germline ends came to 8 bases. CDR3 sequence: CASSGGLNTEAFF. CDR3 nucleotides: TGTGCCAGCAGTGGGGGGCTGAACACTGAAGCTTTCTTT.

The chain links TRBV20-1 to TRBJ1-1; D not resolved. V was pared by 6 bases and J by 8 bases, with 10 bases between. Germline CDR1 DFQATT, CDR2 SNEGSKA (reference sequence). The length of the CDR3 is 10 residues. CDR3 in DNA: TGCAGTGCCTCCCGGGAAGAAGCTTTCTTT. The encoded protein is CSASREEAFF.

The V call is TRBV14, the J call TRBJ1-3; possibly TRBD1 for D (6 bases). The germline CDR1 and CDR2 sequences are SGHDN and FVKESK. The CDR3 has 16 residues. V was clipped by 5 bases and J by 0 bases, with 14 bases between them. The CDR3 region has the DNA TGTGCCAGCAGCAAATACGGGACACCCTCTGGAAACACCATATATTTT. Its protein is CASSKYGTPSGNTIYF.

This rearrangement joins TRBV29-1 to TRBJ1-2, with D possibly being TRBD1 (5 bases). The CDR3 is 12 residues long. Trimming stripped 4 bases from V and 4 bases from J, with 10 bases between. In germline, CDR1 is SQVTM, CDR2 ANQGSEA. This chain's CDR3 is CSVVWGPYGYTF. The CDR3 DNA is TGCAGCGTTGTTTGGGGCCCCTATGGCTACACCTTC. Together with reference TRBV29-1 and TRBJ1-2, the CDR3 gives the full variable domain: SAVISQKPSRDICQRGTSLTIQCQVDSQVTMMFWYRQQPGQSLTLIATANQGSEATYESGFVIDKFPISRPNLTFSTLTVSNMSPEDSSIYLCSVVWGPYGYTFGSGTRLTVV.

This rearrangement joins TRBV6-5 to TRBJ2-1, with D possibly being TRBD2 (5 bases). V lost 7 bases and J lost 1, with 11 bases in between. In germline, CDR1 is MNHEY, CDR2 SVGAGI. This CDR3 contains 14 residues. The CDR3 region has the DNA TGTGCCAGCAAACGCGAGCGGTCCTACAATGAGCAGTTCTTC. It encodes CASKRERSYNEQFF.

The chain joins TRBV28 to TRBJ1-1; D unresolved. Germline V gene data show CDR1 as MDHEN and CDR2 as SYDVKM. There are 15 residues in the CDR3. The V end lost 7 bases, the J end lost 3 bases, and 18 bases lay between the germline ends. CDR3 DNA: TGTGCCAGCAATCCGGGCGACTTGTGGGACACTGAAGCTTTCTTT. This sequence encodes CASNPGDLWDTEAFF.

This chain links TRBV19 with TRBJ2-7, with 9 nucleotides matching TRBD1. Germline CDR1 is LNHDA and CDR2 is SQIVND (reference sequence). V lost 6 bases to trimming and J lost 2 bases; unmatched junction nucleotides: 8. The CDR3 is 15 amino acids. The CDR3 DNA follows: TGTGCCAGTAGGCCCCGACAGGGGGTAACCTACGAGCAGTACTTC. Protein product: CASRPRQGVTYEQYF.

The chain joins TRBV28 to TRBJ1-3, with D possibly TRBD1 on 6 matching bases. Trimming cost V 8 bases and J 4 bases, with 12 bases left between them. This CDR3 spans 13 amino acids. The germline V gene encodes CDR1 MDHEN and CDR2 SYDVKM. CDR3 region: CASCRDNGNTIYF. DNA of the CDR3: TGTGCCAGCTGCCGGGACAACGGAAACACCATATATTTT. Supplemented by reference TRBV28 and TRBJ1-3, the full variable domain reads DVKVTQSSRYLVKRTGEKVFLECVQDMDHENMFWYRQDPGLGLRLIYFSYDVKMKEKGDIPEGYSVSREKKERFSLILESASTNQTSMYLCASCRDNGNTIYFGEGSWLTVV.

This chain connects TRBV6-1 to TRBJ2-7; D assignment may be TRBD1 or TRBD2 (5 bases each). Germline V lookup: CDR1 MNHNS, CDR2 SASEGT. The ends were cut back, 8 bases at V and 0 bases at J, with 11 bases in the middle. This CDR3 is built from 13 residues. Written as DNA, the CDR3 is TGTGCCAGCGGCCGTGGGGGCTCCTACGAGCAGTACTTC. It specifies CASGRGGSYEQYF.

This clone was found many times. This CDR3 reads CAVLAGASSDEQYF. CDR3 in DNA: TGTGCCGTACTAGCGGGTGCCTCGTCCGACGAGCAGTACTTC. The genes are TRBV6-1 and TRBJ2-7, with 9 bases that match TRBD2. J was trimmed by 5 bases and V by 11 bases; bases with no gene match: 13. The CDR3 runs to 14 residues. CDR1 and CDR2 from the germline V gene are MNHNS and SASEGT.

The chain has TRBV18 and TRBJ2-7, with TRBD2 matching 14 bases. The trim removed 2 bases at V and 5 bases at J, leaving 2 bases unmatched. From germline, CDR1 is KGHSH and CDR2 LQKENI. The CDR3 extends over 15 amino acids. In DNA form, the CDR3 reads TGTGCCAGCTCACCAGGGACTAGCGGGAGAAACGAGCAGTACTTC. Amino acids: CASSPGTSGRNEQYF.

This chain uses TRBV7-6 with TRBJ1-1, with D unresolved. Per germline, CDR1 SGHVS and CDR2 FNYEAQ. The CDR3 loop spans 13 amino acids. The V gene lost 5 bases and the J gene lost 4 bases, with 11 bases spanning the gap. The CDR3 is CASSGVAGTEAFF. CDR3 in DNA: TGTGCCAGCAGCGGGGTGGCTGGCACTGAAGCTTTCTTT.

This clone was detected a few times. The chain couples TRBV20-1 to TRBJ1-1; D ambiguous. V lost 5 bases to trimming and J lost 9 bases, with 13 bases between them. CDR3 size: 11 residues. CDR1 and CDR2 (germline): DFQATT, SNEGSKA (reference sequence). CDR3 region: CSAQQTSKAFF. The CDR3 bases are TGCAGTGCTCAACAGACAAGTAAAGCTTTCTTT.

The chain links TRBV28 to TRBJ2-1; D is uncertain. This CDR3 contains 17 residues. The germline CDR1 and CDR2 sequences are MDHEN and SYDVKM. The V and J ends lost 4 bases and 15 bases respectively, with 31 bases between them. CDR3 sequence reads: CASSSFQPPSRLGAPFF. The CDR3 nucleotides read TGTGCCAGCAGTTCCTTTCAACCCCCCTCGCGTCTTGGAGCCCCGTTCTTC.

The chain combines TRBV7-9 with TRBJ1-1, with 7 bases matching TRBD1. The CDR3 is made up of 13 amino acids. CDR1 is SEHNR and CDR2 is FQNEAQ in the germline V gene (reference sequence). The trim removed 3 bases at V and 11 bases at J, leaving 9 bases unmatched. The CDR3 spells CASSFQSGTVAFF. DNA of the CDR3: TGTGCCAGCAGCTTCCAATCCGGGACAGTGGCTTTCTTT.

CDR3: CASSPVAGGGRGDTGELFF. The CDR3 DNA reads as TGTGCCAGCAGCCCAGTCGCCGGTGGCGGGAGAGGGGACACCGGGGAGCTGTTTTTT. The J gene is TRBJ2-2, the V gene TRBV4-2, with 7 bases aligning to TRBD2. CDR1 LGHNA and CDR2 YNFKEQ come from the germline V gene. J gave up 3 bases and V 4 bases, and 17 bases lay outside the gene matches. This CDR3 contains 19 residues.

J is TRBJ2-2 and V is TRBV7-2; D unclear. CDR1 and CDR2 from the germline V gene are SGHTA and FQGNSA. Trimming cost V 2 bases and J 4 bases, with 11 bases left between them. The CDR3 has 15 amino acids. CDR3 amino acids: CASSLQPTLTGELFF. CDR3 bases: TGTGCCAGCAGCTTACAGCCTACTCTCACCGGGGAGCTGTTTTTT. Together with reference TRBV7-2 and TRBJ2-2, the CDR3 gives the full variable domain: GAGVSQSPSNKVTEKGKDVELRCDPISGHTALYWYRQSLGQGLEFLIYFQGNSAPDKSGLPSDRFSAERTGGSVSTLTIQRTQQEDSAVYLCASSLQPTLTGELFFGEGSRLTVL.

J is TRBJ2-3 and V is TRBV7-3; 7 positions agree with TRBD1. Trimming at V came to 2 bases and at J to 1 base, leaving 6 bases not matched to a gene. The length of the CDR3 is 16 residues. Germline V gives CDR1 SGHTA, CDR2 FQGTGA. CDR3 in DNA: TGTGCCAGCAGCTTACGGAAGGGGGCCGGCACAGATACGCAGTATTTT. Translating gives CASSLRKGAGTDTQYF.

The chain uses TRBV5-4 and TRBJ1-4; no clear D. The germline V gene encodes CDR1 SGHNT and CDR2 YYREEE (reference sequence). CDR3 size: 14 residues. V was clipped by 5 bases and J by 10 bases, with 18 bases between them. As DNA, the CDR3 is TGTGCCAGCAGTTCCGGCCGGGAAGACGGAAAACTGTTTTTT. As protein: CASSSGREDGKLFF.

CDR3 sequence: CASSLWDIETQYF. The CDR3 nucleotides are TGCGCCAGCAGCTTGTGGGACATCGAGACCCAGTACTTC. The V call is TRBV5-1, the J call TRBJ2-5; possible D gene TRBD1, 6 bases. The CDR3 is 13 amino acids. Trimming removed 1 base from V and 5 bases from J, with 9 bases in between. The V gene's germline CDR1 is SGHRS and CDR2 YFSETQ.

The chain combines TRBV7-2 with TRBJ1-1; D is possibly TRBD1 (6 bases). Trimming took off 5 bases at V and 5 bases at J, with 12 bases between the two ends. The germline V gene encodes CDR1 SGHTA and CDR2 FQGNSA. This CDR3 has 13 amino acids. In nucleotides, the CDR3 is TGTGCCAGCAGCCCCACAGGGTTGACTGAAGCTTTCTTT. It yields the protein CASSPTGLTEAFF.

The rearrangement uses TRBV5-6 and TRBJ2-6; maybe TRBD2 (5 bases). The CDR3 is made up of 16 amino acids. V shed 1 base and J shed 0 bases, with 8 bases lying between them. Germline CDR1 is SGHDT and CDR2 is YYEEEE. DNA for the CDR3: TGTGCCAGCAGCTTGCCGGGGTTCTCTGGGGCCAACGTCCTGACTTTC. Its protein product is CASSLPGFSGANVLTF. The variable domain in full, completed from reference TRBV5-6 and TRBJ2-6, reads DAGVTQSPTHLIKTRGQQVTLRCSPKSGHDTVSWYQQALGQGPQFIFQYYEEEERQRGNFPDRFSGHQFPNYSSELNVNALLLGDSALYLCASSLPGFSGANVLTFGAGSRLTVL.

Note on this clone: With a much larger clone just one base away, this may be a read error. The chain couples TRBV27 to TRBJ2-7; D perhaps matches TRBD1 (6 bases). The V gene's germline CDR1 is MNHEY and CDR2 SMNVEV (reference sequence). The CDR3 contains 12 residues. The ends were cut back, 6 bases at V and 2 bases at J, with 8 bases in the middle. Written as DNA, the CDR3 is TGTGCCAGCAGGGACAGTCCCTACGAGCAGTACTTC. Its translation: CASRDSPYEQYF.

V usage is TRBV28 and J usage is TRBJ1-2; 8 nucleotides line up with TRBD1. The CDR3 is made up of 16 amino acids. Looked up from germline, CDR1 is MDHEN and CDR2 is SYDVKM. V was clipped by 1 base and J by 8 bases; unmatched bases: 12. In DNA form, the CDR3 reads TGTGCCAGCAGTTTATACAGCGGGACAGGAATGAGCGGCTACACCTTC. Protein sequence: CASSLYSGTGMSGYTF.

Only a few counts were recorded for this clone. Here the CDR3 reads CASRPDLSTQFF. The CDR3 DNA follows: TGCGCCAGCAGACCCGACCTATCCACTCAGTTCTTC. The chain links TRBV5-1 to TRBJ2-1; the D is unclear. The CDR3 runs 12 residues. The V gene's germline CDR1 is SGHRS and CDR2 YFSETQ. With 5 bases removed from V and 13 bases from J, the gap between germline ends came to 16 bases. The complete variable domain, with remaining parts taken from reference TRBV5-1 and TRBJ2-1, reads KAGVTQTPRYLIKTRGQQVTLSCSPISGHRSVSWYQQTPGQGLQFLFEYFSETQRNKGNFPGRFSGRQFSNSRSEMNVSTLELGDSALYLCASRPDLSTQFFGPGTRLTVL.

The rearrangement joins TRBV28 to TRBJ2-2; a weak D match, TRBD2 (5 bases). CDR3 size: 15 residues. In germline, CDR1 is MDHEN, CDR2 SYDVKM. The V gene lost 5 bases and the J gene lost 7 bases, with 17 bases spanning the gap. CDR3 nucleotides: TGTGCCAGCAGTACCTCTTTCGGGAATAACGGGGAGCTGTTTTTT. This gives the protein CASSTSFGNNGELFF.

This clone appeared once. The chain joins TRBV9 to TRBJ2-5; D is possibly TRBD2 (5 bases). This CDR3 is 14 amino acids long. The ends were cut back, 0 bases at V and 3 bases at J, with 9 bases in the middle. Germline CDR1 is SGDLS and CDR2 is YYNGEE. The CDR3 DNA is TGTGCCAGCAGCGTAGGCGGAGCGGAAGAGACCCAGTACTTC. This encodes CASSVGGAEETQYF.

The chain employs TRBV18 and TRBJ2-1; TRBD1 might be the D (6 bases). The CDR3 length is 13 residues. Germline V lookup: CDR1 KGHSH, CDR2 LQKENI. Deletions cut 3 bases from V and 7 bases from J, with 10 bases between. CDR3 DNA: TGTGCCAGCTCACCCCTCCAGGGGAATGAGCAGTTCTTC. Translated, it gives CASSPLQGNEQFF.

The chain joins TRBV30 to TRBJ2-1; 7 bases map to TRBD1. CDR1 is GTSNPN, CDR2 SVGIG, per germline (reference sequence). The length of the CDR3 is 13 residues. V was pared by 5 bases and J by 4 bases, with 5 bases of the junction left unmatched. The CDR3 bases are TGTGCCTGGGGGGACAGTGGTTACAATGAGCAGTTCTTC. Amino acids: CAWGDSGYNEQFF.

This rearrangement joins TRBV4-2 to TRBJ2-1, with TRBD2 matching over 7 bases. The CDR3 is made up of 12 amino acids. Germline V gene lookup returns CDR1 LGHNA and CDR2 YNFKEQ. The J segment lost 15 bases and the V segment lost 1 base, leaving 6 bases of the junction unmatched. CDR3 DNA sequence: TGTGCCAGCAGCCAAGCCTCGGGAGGACGGTTCTTC. This translates into CASSQASGGRFF.

The CDR3 bases are TGCGCCAGCAGCCAATTGAGGACTAGACCCTCCTACGAGCAGTACTTC. Its protein is CASSQLRTRPSYEQYF. The gene calls are TRBV4-1 and TRBJ2-7, with 7 bases identical to TRBD2. Per the germline V gene, CDR1 is MGHRA and CDR2 is YSYEKL. The CDR3 totals 16 residues. V was clipped by 2 bases and J by 0 bases; unmatched bases: 7.